The 31 T cell receptor beta chains listed next were all sequenced from one sample in a study of multiple sclerosis patients with progressive multifocal leukoencephalopathy. Time point given: before natalizumab initiation. The table came from immunoSEQ multiplex PCR; TCRdb's copy has only in-frame clones and leaves some out. Here the sample spans 25,000 to 35,000 clones, roughly 92% being singletons. Sequencing was done on a sample of PBMCs. These receptors all stem from a man aged 30-40 years with multiple sclerosis.

This clone has just one count. The gene calls are TRBV4-3 and TRBJ2-7; D is unresolved. The CDR3 is 15 residues long. Germline V gene data show CDR1 as LGHNA and CDR2 as YSLEER. With 1 base removed from V and 2 bases from J, the gap between germline ends came to 12 bases. CDR3 amino acids: CASSQVADGAYEQYF. Written as DNA, the CDR3 is TGCGCCAGCAGCCAAGTGGCAGACGGTGCCTACGAGCAGTACTTC.

The rearrangement uses TRBV4-3 and TRBJ2-5; D is unresolved. Germline CDR1 LGHNA, CDR2 YSLEER. Trimming cost V 1 base and J 4 bases, with 7 bases left between them. The CDR3 has 13 amino acids. The chain's CDR3 is CASSQGVAETQYF. CDR3 nucleotide sequence: TGCGCCAGCAGCCAAGGAGTTGCAGAGACCCAGTACTTC.

The rearrangement joins TRBV5-1 to TRBJ2-5; tentative D call: TRBD2 (6 bases). There are 14 residues in the CDR3. V was clipped by 4 bases and J by 5 bases, with 15 bases between them. From germline, CDR1 is SGHRS and CDR2 YFSETQ. Here the CDR3 DNA reads TGCGCCAGCAGCGCGGAGGGGTGGTGGGAGACCCAGTACTTC. This gives the protein CASSAEGWWETQYF.

V is TRBV7-9 and J is TRBJ1-3, with D possibly TRBD1 on 5 matching bases. The CDR3 covers 13 residues. Germline V gives CDR1 SEHNR, CDR2 FQNEAQ (reference sequence). V shed 0 bases and J shed 9 bases, with 9 bases lying between them. The CDR3 is CASSLARESTIYF. As DNA, the CDR3 is TGTGCCAGCAGCTTAGCCAGGGAGTCCACCATATATTTT.

The chain couples TRBV9 to TRBJ2-3; TRBD1 matches at 9 bases. From germline, CDR1 is SGDLS and CDR2 YYNGEE. The CDR3 length is 15 residues. V lost 0 bases and J lost 1; bases outside the gene matches: 0. The CDR3 region has the DNA TGTGCCAGCAGCGTAGGGACAGGGGGCACAGATACGCAGTATTTT. Amino acid sequence: CASSVGTGGTDTQYF. The complete variable domain, with remaining parts taken from reference TRBV9 and TRBJ2-3, reads DSGVTQTPKHLITATGQRVTLRCSPRSGDLSVYWYQQSLDQGLQFLIQYYNGEERAKGNILERFSAQQFPDLHSELNLSSLELGDSALYFCASSVGTGGTDTQYFGPGTRLTVL.

The chain is built from TRBV5-1 and TRBJ2-7; 10 nucleotides align to TRBD2. The CDR3 contains 15 residues. V lost 4 bases, J lost 6 bases, and 10 bases stayed unmatched. Germline-derived CDR1 and CDR2 are SGHRS and YFSETQ. The CDR3 sequence is CASSLRLAGGGEQYF. DNA of the CDR3: TGCGCCAGCAGCCTGCGTTTAGCGGGAGGTGGCGAGCAGTACTTC.

The chain couples TRBV6-6 to TRBJ1-5, with D perhaps TRBD1 (5 bases). This CDR3 is 14 amino acids long. Germline lookup yields CDR1 MNHNY and CDR2 SVGAGI (reference sequence). V lost 7 bases and J 0 bases, leaving 10 bases between the germline ends. The CDR3 bases are TGTGCCAGCATTCGAGGGGATAGCAATCAGCCCCAGCATTTT. Translating gives CASIRGDSNQPQHF.

This rearrangement joins TRBV7-2 to TRBJ2-7; D remains unclear. Trimming removed 6 bases at V and 7 bases at J, with 13 bases between. The germline CDR1 and CDR2 sequences are SGHTA and FQGNSA. The CDR3 has 12 amino acids. DNA for the CDR3: TGTGCCAGCAGTCACCCTACTCGGGAGCAGTACTTC. It is translated as CASSHPTREQYF.

This clone was counted a single time. The CDR3 bases are TGTGCCAGCAGCGAGGGGGGCAAGACCCAGTACTTC. Amino acids: CASSEGGKTQYF. This chain uses TRBV11-2 with TRBJ2-5; D is possibly TRBD1 or TRBD2 (6 bases each). Per germline, CDR1 SGHAT and CDR2 FQNNGV. V lost 5 bases and J lost 6, with 10 bases in between. This CDR3 has 12 amino acids.

CDR3 residues: CASSLGEGSSLNTEAFF. The CDR3 DNA follows: TGTGCCAGCAGCTTGGGGGAGGGCAGCTCACTGAACACTGAAGCTTTCTTT. The chain links TRBV5-4 to TRBJ1-1; D remains ambiguous. V shed 0 bases and J shed 0 bases, with 15 bases lying between them. The CDR3 has 17 residues. CDR1 is SGHNT, CDR2 YYREEE, per germline (reference sequence).

The chain couples TRBV9 to TRBJ1-6; TRBD1 matches 7 bases. Unmatched junction bases numbered 13, after V lost 3 bases and J lost 10 bases. The CDR3 consists of 16 residues. Germline CDR1 and CDR2: SGDLS and YYNGEE. The CDR3 loop is CASSARDSGLVSPLHF. As DNA, the CDR3 is TGTGCCAGCAGCGCCCGGGACAGCGGGCTAGTGTCACCCCTCCACTTT.

The rearrangement uses TRBV7-8 and TRBJ1-6; 9 positions match TRBD1. Germline V gene lookup returns CDR1 SGHVS and CDR2 FQNEAQ. V lost 1 base, J lost 10 bases, and 2 bases stayed unmatched. The CDR3 runs to 14 residues. The CDR3 here is CASSLGDRASPLHF. CDR3 nucleotide sequence: TGTGCCAGCAGCTTAGGGGACAGGGCCTCACCCCTCCACTTT.

The V gene is TRBV7-8, the J gene TRBJ1-5, with D hard to call. V lost 3 bases and J 0 bases, leaving 9 bases between the germline ends. Germline CDR1 is SGHVS and CDR2 is FQNEAQ. The CDR3 covers 15 residues. The DNA for the CDR3 is TGTGCCAGCAGCTTGGGTACGGGTAGCAATCAGCCCCAGCATTTT. Its protein is CASSLGTGSNQPQHF.

V usage is TRBV5-6 and J usage is TRBJ2-1; TRBD2 aligns across 9 bases. Germline CDR1 reads SGHDT; CDR2 reads YYEEEE. V dropped 4 bases and J dropped 5; count of bases not matched to a gene: 7. This CDR3 region has 15 residues. The CDR3 sequence: CASSPRGGEDNEQFF. In DNA form, the CDR3 reads TGTGCCAGCAGCCCCCGCGGGGGGGAGGACAATGAGCAGTTCTTC.

This clone has a single count. The rearrangement links TRBV7-9 to TRBJ1-4, with 7 bases aligning to TRBD1. Germline-derived CDR1 and CDR2 are SEHNR and FQNEAQ (reference sequence). The CDR3 is 17 amino acids. The V and J ends lost 0 bases and 8 bases, in that order; junction bases with no gene match: 12. CDR3: CASSLATNRGRNEKLFF. CDR3 in DNA: TGTGCCAGCAGCTTAGCGACAAACAGGGGCAGGAACGAAAAACTGTTTTTT.

The CDR3 bases are TGTGCCAGCAGTGCGAGGGTCAATCAGCCCCAGCATTTT. Its protein is CASSARVNQPQHF. The chain is built from TRBV2 and TRBJ1-5; D gene ambiguous. Germline V CDR1 and CDR2: SNHLY, FYNNEI. V lost 4 bases to trimming and J lost 3 bases, with 7 bases between them. There are 13 residues in the CDR3.

The chain is built from TRBV6-1 and TRBJ1-5; the match to TRBD1 covers 12 bases. Per the germline V gene, CDR1 is MNHNS and CDR2 is SASEGT. V lost 3 bases and J lost 2; bases outside the gene matches: 8. This CDR3 has 18 amino acids. CDR3 amino acids: CASSDPGTGGEGNQPQHF. The CDR3 coding sequence is TGTGCCAGCAGTGACCCCGGGACAGGGGGCGAGGGCAATCAGCCCCAGCATTTT.

The V gene is TRBV7-2, the J gene TRBJ2-1, with TRBD2 identical over 13 bases. With 1 base clipped from V and 8 bases from J, the junction kept 11 bases outside the gene matches. The CDR3 runs to 18 residues. Germline V gene sequence: CDR1 SGHTA, CDR2 FQGNSA. The CDR3 DNA is TGTGCCAGCAGCTTAGGTAGACTAGCGGGAGGCCTCTCGGATGAGCAGTTCTTC. Its protein is CASSLGRLAGGLSDEQFF.

Here the CDR3 DNA reads TGTGCCAGTCGCTCGGTGGGAGACTATGGCTACACCTTC. Amino acid sequence: CASRSVGDYGYTF. This sequence joins TRBV7-8 and TRBJ1-2; D call uncertain. The germline V and J ends were trimmed by 9 bases and 3 bases, with 14 bases remaining between them. The V gene's germline CDR1 is SGHVS and CDR2 FQNEAQ. The CDR3 contains 13 residues.

This chain connects TRBV2 to TRBJ2-1; D gene ambiguous. V was cut by 1 base and J by 0 bases, with 4 bases left in between. Germline CDR1 SNHLY, CDR2 FYNNEI. The CDR3 runs to 14 residues. CDR3 loop: CASSEGGSYNEQFF. The CDR3 nucleotides are TGTGCCAGCAGTGAAGGGGGCTCCTACAATGAGCAGTTCTTC.

This clone was seen once. The V call is TRBV5-6, the J call TRBJ2-7; D possibly matches TRBD1 or TRBD2 (6 bases each). This CDR3 has 14 residues. Germline loops: CDR1 SGHDT, CDR2 YYEEEE. The V gene lost 6 bases and the J gene lost 1 base, with 14 bases spanning the gap. In DNA form, the CDR3 reads TGTGCCAGCACCCCGTGGGGGGCTTCCTACGAGCAGTACTTC. Translated, it gives CASTPWGASYEQYF.

The chain is built from TRBV7-9 and TRBJ2-2, with D possibly matching TRBD1 (5 bases). The CDR3 covers 16 residues. Germline V lookup: CDR1 SEHNR, CDR2 FQNEAQ (reference sequence). Trimming removed 10 bases from V and 3 bases from J, with 21 bases in between. CDR3 nucleotide sequence: TGTGCCATCAAGTACCCAGGGATGCGTGACACCGGGGAGCTGTTTTTT. It codes for CAIKYPGMRDTGELFF.

V usage is TRBV2 and J usage is TRBJ1-2; 12 bases are a match to TRBD1. Per germline, CDR1 SNHLY and CDR2 FYNNEI. The CDR3 length is 14 residues. Trimming took 9 bases from V and 3 from J; bases not matched to a gene: 5. CDR3 nucleotides: TGTGCCAGGCTTTGGGACAGGGGGCACTATGGCTACACCTTC. Encoded protein: CARLWDRGHYGYTF.

The CDR3 protein is CASSPTRQGTYEQYV. As DNA, the CDR3 is TGTGCCAGCAGCCCAACGAGACAGGGGACGTACGAGCAGTACGTC. This chain uses TRBV21-1 with TRBJ2-7; the DNA was not compared with TRBD1, the D call given in the table. TRBV21-1 is an annotated pseudogene. CDR3 length: 15 residues.

This clone was counted a few times. The J gene is TRBJ2-2, the V gene TRBV5-6; 10 bases line up with TRBD2. This CDR3 is built from 16 residues. Germline trimming cut 7 bases from V and 6 bases from J; bases unmatched to any gene: 12. CDR1 is SGHDT and CDR2 is YYEEEE in the germline V gene. The chain's CDR3 is CASFKGLAGVSGELFF. The DNA of the CDR3 is TGTGCCAGCTTCAAGGGGCTAGCGGGAGTATCCGGGGAGCTGTTTTTT.

The chain combines TRBV7-6 with TRBJ2-1; no definite D call. Germline assignment: CDR1 SGHVS and CDR2 FNYEAQ. V was trimmed by 5 bases and J by 4 bases, leaving 15 bases between them. The CDR3 contains 15 residues. CDR3 sequence: CASSPPDLPYNEQFF. The CDR3 DNA sequence: TGTGCCAGCAGCCCCCCCGACTTGCCTTACAATGAGCAGTTCTTC.

This chain connects TRBV5-1 to TRBJ2-1; maybe TRBD1 (6 bases). V gave up 1 base and J gave up 3 bases, with 11 bases separating them. The CDR3 loop spans 15 amino acids. CDR1 is SGHRS and CDR2 is YFSETQ in the germline V gene. CDR3 region: CASSLSQGHYNEQFF. The DNA of the CDR3 is TGCGCCAGCAGCTTGAGCCAGGGGCACTACAATGAGCAGTTCTTC.

This sequence joins TRBV5-1 and TRBJ2-1, with TRBD1 identical over 7 bases. Trimming took 1 base from V and 10 from J; bases not matched to a gene: 20. Per germline, CDR1 SGHRS and CDR2 YFSETQ. This CDR3 has 18 amino acids. The CDR3 region is CASSLFWTEGAKEGEQFF. CDR3 coding DNA: TGCGCCAGCAGCTTGTTCTGGACAGAGGGGGCAAAGGAAGGGGAGCAGTTCTTC.

The CDR3 here is CASGPRDRKYEQYF. The CDR3 DNA reads TGTGCCAGCGGACCACGGGACAGGAAATACGAGCAGTACTTC. V and J are TRBV27 and TRBJ2-7; TRBD1 agrees at 8 bases. The CDR3 has 14 residues. Trimming cost V 8 bases and J 4 bases; bases outside gene matches: 10. The germline CDR1 and CDR2 sequences are MNHEY and SMNVEV (reference sequence).

The chain has TRBV5-8 and TRBJ2-7; no definite D call. V shed 3 bases and J shed 1 base, with 17 bases lying between them. Per germline, CDR1 SGHTS and CDR2 YDEGEE. The length of the CDR3 is 16 residues. CDR3 nucleotides: TGTGCCAGCAGCTCCCTCTCAGAGCCGTTTTCCTACGAGCAGTACTTC. This encodes CASSSLSEPFSYEQYF.

This clone has more than one count but fewer than ten. This sequence joins TRBV12-5 and TRBJ2-7, with 7 nucleotides matching TRBD1. The V segment lost 4 bases and the J segment 2 bases; nucleotides outside the gene matches: 5. The CDR3 runs 14 residues. The germline V gene has CDR1 LGHNT and CDR2 FRNRAP. CDR3 loop: CASGSRTGPYEQYF. The CDR3, as DNA: TGTGCTAGTGGTTCCCGGACAGGCCCCTACGAGCAGTACTTC. Variable domain in full (rest from reference TRBV12-5 and TRBJ2-7): DARVTQTPRHKVTEMGQEVTMRCQPILGHNTVFWYRQTMMQGLELLAYFRNRAPLDDSGMPKDRFSAEMPDATLATLKIQPSEPRDSAVYFCASGSRTGPYEQYFGPGTRLTVT.